What follows describes a single T cell receptor (beta chain). The antigen is not known. The record originates from a study of cytomegalovirus exposure and HLA in healthy donors. Study-level points and caveats: V- and J-gene trimming of TCR beta was linked (in a later analysis) to a missense DCLRE1C variant. It was reported that the classifier diagnosed cytomegalovirus status with high specificity and sensitivity in both the original and validation cohorts. Whilst most TCR sequences proved rare, a subset of public TCRs occurred across many donors. Earlier analysis looked at TCR beta V segments, and most were productive about 90% or about 30% of the time.

The PCR used 60 Vbeta and 13 Jbeta primers. Produced via immunoSEQ multiplex PCR; TCRdb's table is partial and in-frame only. Of fewer than 120,000 clones listed, roughly 80% were seen once; the top ten hold about 6.8%. Trimming pared 0 bases from V and 0 bases from J, leaving 12 bases between. The germline gives CDR1 SGHRS, CDR2 YFSETQ. The CDR3 is 17 residues long. Sequences were obtained from PBMCs. This sequence joins TRBV5-1 and TRBJ1-4; possible D gene TRBD1, 6 bases. This clonotype originated in a young man in good health and CMV-seropositive. Written as DNA, the CDR3 is TGCGCCAGCAGCTTGGAAGGCAGGGGCACAACTAATGAAAAACTGTTTTTT. This gives the protein CASSLEGRGTTNEKLFF.